The next 15 T cell receptor beta chains were all read from a single sample in a study of blood T cell repertoires in COVID-19. Profiling relied on immunoSEQ multiplex PCR, and the TCRdb table lists in-frame clones only, not all of them. The data contain tens of thousands of clones, 90% of them singletons. The sequenced material came from peripheral blood. The receptors originated from a human donor with active COVID-19. The donor label of this sample is uncertain.

This clone was detected only a few times. This chain uses TRBV12-3 or TRBV12-4 with TRBJ1-5; D not certain. This CDR3 is built from 13 residues. V gave up 3 bases and J gave up 7 bases, with 10 bases separating them. CDR3 bases: TGTGCCAGCAGTTTGATTGGGCAGCAGCCCCAGCATTTT. It encodes CASSLIGQQPQHF.

This chain uses TRBV4-1 with TRBJ1-5, with TRBD1 matching over 11 bases. CDR3 length: 15 amino acids. Looked up from germline, CDR1 is MGHRA and CDR2 is YSYEKL. The V gene end was trimmed by 5 bases and the J gene end by 5 bases; junction bases not matched to a gene: 5. The CDR3 DNA sequence: TGCGCCAGCAGCTCCGGGACAGGGGGTGATCAGCCCCAGCATTTT. Its translation is CASSSGTGGDQPQHF.

V usage is TRBV18 and J usage is TRBJ2-2; 12 bases are a match to TRBD2. Germline V gene sequence: CDR1 KGHSH, CDR2 LQKENI. V lost 8 bases and J lost 3; bases outside the gene matches: 4. The CDR3 sequence is 15 residues long. CDR3 nucleotides: TGTGCCAGCGTGACTAGCGGGGGATACACCGGGGAGCTGTTTTTT. Translating it yields CASVTSGGYTGELFF.

This sequence joins TRBV5-1 and TRBJ2-7; 8 bases agree with TRBD1. This CDR3 has 14 amino acids. With 4 bases clipped from V and 1 base from J, the junction kept 4 bases outside the gene matches. Germline CDR1 SGHRS, CDR2 YFSETQ. For the CDR3, the DNA is TGCGCCAGCAGCGCTAGGACAGGGTCCTACGAGCAGTACTTC. Protein product: CASSARTGSYEQYF.

V is TRBV28 and J is TRBJ1-1; the match to TRBD1 covers 10 bases. Germline assignment: CDR1 MDHEN and CDR2 SYDVKM. V lost 9 bases and J lost 6; bases outside the gene matches: 4. This CDR3 region has 12 residues. For the CDR3, the DNA is TGTGCCAGTTGGGACAGGGGACCTGAAGCTTTCTTT. Translation: CASWDRGPEAFF.

In the case of this clone: Additional DNA sequences in this sample encode the identical CDR3. The chain employs TRBV12-2 and TRBJ1-1; the table's D call TRBD1 went unverified against the DNA. TRBV12-2 corresponds to a pseudogene. CDR3 size: 15 residues. The CDR3 spells CASRFRPTRNTEAFF. The CDR3, as DNA: TGCGCAAGTCGCTTCCGACCGACAAGGAACACTGAAGCTTTCTTT.

The gene calls are TRBV19 and TRBJ2-1; TRBD2 agrees at 9 bases. J lost 7 bases, V lost 3 bases, and 7 bases had no gene match. The CDR3 runs to 15 residues. Germline V CDR1 and CDR2: LNHDA, SQIVND (reference sequence). The CDR3 sequence: CASSILAGAENEQFF. As DNA, the CDR3 is TGTGCCAGTAGTATTTTAGCGGGGGCCGAGAATGAGCAGTTCTTC.

V usage is TRBV19 and J usage is TRBJ2-7, with a tentative D call TRBD1 (6 bases). The CDR3 has 14 amino acids. With 1 base removed from V and 3 bases from J, the gap between germline ends came to 10 bases. Per germline, CDR1 LNHDA and CDR2 SQIVND (reference sequence). The DNA of the CDR3 is TGTGCCAGTAGTATAGGAGGGGGTGACTACGAGCAGTACTTC. Encoded protein: CASSIGGGDYEQYF.

The chain uses TRBV7-9 and TRBJ2-1; D call uncertain. This CDR3 comprises 13 residues. Germline CDR1 and CDR2: SEHNR and FQNEAQ (reference sequence). V gave up 3 bases and J gave up 4 bases, with 7 bases separating them. The CDR3 DNA follows: TGTGCCAGCAGCTTCGTCACTTACAATGAGCAGTTCTTC. Translation gives CASSFVTYNEQFF.

J is TRBJ1-2 and V is TRBV11-2; 9 bases match TRBD1. The germline CDR1 and CDR2 sequences are SGHAT and FQNNGV. J was trimmed by 3 bases and V by 0 bases; bases with no gene match: 14. The CDR3 length is 19 residues. CDR3 loop: CASSLDGRHWGQGDYGYTF. CDR3 in DNA: TGTGCCAGCAGCTTAGATGGGCGACATTGGGGACAGGGTGACTATGGCTACACCTTC.

The chain has TRBV28 and TRBJ2-1; 9 bases are shared with TRBD1. The CDR3 extends over 16 amino acids. Germline CDR1 and CDR2: MDHEN and SYDVKM. V gave up 5 bases and J gave up 5 bases; unmatched junction bases: 10. For the CDR3, the DNA is TGTGCCAGCAGTATTACGACCGGGACAGGGAACAATGAGCAGTTCTTC. Amino acids: CASSITTGTGNNEQFF.

V usage is TRBV2 and J usage is TRBJ2-5; no definite D call. CDR1 and CDR2 (germline): SNHLY, FYNNEI. V was shortened by 6 bases and J by 1 base, with 9 bases between the two germline ends. The CDR3 is made up of 13 amino acids. The CDR3 protein is CASRYSFQETQYF. The CDR3 nucleotides are TGTGCCAGCAGGTATTCTTTCCAAGAGACCCAGTACTTC.

The chain links TRBV5-1 to TRBJ1-6; 12 nucleotides line up with TRBD1. CDR1 SGHRS and CDR2 YFSETQ come from the germline V gene. This CDR3 has 18 amino acids. V shed 0 bases, J shed 0 bases, and the junction held 1 base outside the gene matches. The CDR3 sequence: CASSLGGQGASYNSPLHF. The CDR3 DNA reads as TGCGCCAGCAGCTTGGGGGGACAGGGGGCCTCCTATAATTCACCCCTCCACTTT.

The chain joins TRBV19 to TRBJ1-6; D not certain. The V gene's germline CDR1 is LNHDA and CDR2 SQIVND (reference sequence). V was pared by 5 bases and J by 7 bases, with 12 bases between. This CDR3 spans 14 amino acids. The CDR3 DNA follows: TGTGCCAGTAGTTTCAGTTCACCGAATTCACCCCTCCACTTT. Translation gives CASSFSSPNSPLHF.

This clone was detected only a few times. The rearrangement joins TRBV6-5 to TRBJ1-2; D uncertain. V gave up 0 bases and J gave up 3 bases, with 8 bases separating them. The V gene's germline CDR1 is MNHEY and CDR2 SVGAGI. This CDR3 is 14 amino acids long. The chain's CDR3 is CASSYSRADYGYTF. DNA of the CDR3: TGTGCCAGCAGTTACTCGCGCGCGGACTATGGCTACACCTTC.